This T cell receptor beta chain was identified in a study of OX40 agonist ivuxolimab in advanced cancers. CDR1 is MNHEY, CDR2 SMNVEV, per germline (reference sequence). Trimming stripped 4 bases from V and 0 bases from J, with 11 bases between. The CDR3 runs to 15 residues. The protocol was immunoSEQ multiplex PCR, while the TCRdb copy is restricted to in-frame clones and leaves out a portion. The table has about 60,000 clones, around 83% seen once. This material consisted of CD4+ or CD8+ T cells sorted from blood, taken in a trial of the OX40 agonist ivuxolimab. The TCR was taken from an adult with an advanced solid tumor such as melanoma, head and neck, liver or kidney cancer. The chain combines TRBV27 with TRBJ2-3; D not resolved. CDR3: CASSSSARSTDTQYF. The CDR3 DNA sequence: TGTGCCAGCAGTTCCTCTGCCCGGAGCACAGATACGCAGTATTTT.